The next 11 T cell receptor beta chains were all read from a single sample in a study of neurological immune-mediated disorders. TCRdb fed the 5' RACE reads into MiXCR, producing one record per CDR3 protein. The sample comprises under 20,000 distinct CDR3 sequences, roughly 2.6% of which are singletons, and under 7% rests with the top ten. Specimen: PBMCs. These receptor sequences come from a woman aged 18 to 35 with multiple sclerosis.

The table lists this clonotype with many counts. The chain uses TRBV20-1 and TRBJ2-1, with D hard to call. Germline CDR1 reads DFQATT; CDR2 reads SNEGSKA (reference sequence). Trimming stripped 6 bases from V and 4 bases from J, with 13 bases between. The CDR3 has 13 amino acids. CDR3 amino acids: CSAVGSLYNEQFF. The CDR3 DNA is TGCAGTGCGGTAGGCTCCCTGTACAATGAGCAGTTCTTC.

This clonotype was recorded many times. The chain uses TRBV9 and TRBJ1-2; D unclear. The ends were cut back, 7 bases at V and 8 bases at J, with 15 bases in the middle. Germline loops: CDR1 SGDLS, CDR2 YYNGEE. The CDR3 loop spans 12 amino acids. Written as DNA, the CDR3 is TGTGCCAGCGGACCCCGCGGAGGGGGCTACACCTTC. Translated: CASGPRGGGYTF.

Of note for this clonotype: Germline is not matched at one junction end, which may reflect a read error. The chain is built from TRBV20-1 and TRBJ1-2; D remains unclear. The CDR3 runs 13 residues. Germline V gene data show CDR1 as DFQATT and CDR2 as SNEGSKA (reference sequence). In nucleotides, the CDR3 is TGCAGTGCCGTAGTAGAACCGACGGCGTTGCTCTCCTTC. It yields the protein CSAVVEPTALLSF.

This clonotype was seen at least ten times. This sequence joins TRBV12-3 or TRBV12-4 and TRBJ1-2; TRBD1 matches at 10 bases. V was pared by 6 bases and J by 4 bases, with 8 bases of the junction left unmatched. The CDR3 totals 15 residues. CDR3 coding DNA: TGTGCCAGCAGCCCCGGGACAGGGGATGGCTATGGCTACACCTTC. Protein sequence: CASSPGTGDGYGYTF.

This clonotype was seen many times. V and J are TRBV7-8 and TRBJ2-3, with 11 bases matching TRBD2. Germline-derived CDR1 and CDR2 are SGHVS and FQNEAQ. The CDR3 sequence is 17 residues long. J gave up 0 bases and V 3 bases, and 5 bases lay outside the gene matches. The CDR3 region is CASSFGTSGSSTDTQYF. CDR3 nucleotide sequence: TGTGCCAGCAGCTTTGGGACTAGCGGTAGTAGCACAGATACGCAGTATTTT.

This clonotype was counted at least ten times. The chain employs TRBV9 and TRBJ2-2; D possibly matches TRBD1 or TRBD2 (6 bases each). The V end lost 2 bases, the J end lost 3 bases, and 14 bases lay between the germline ends. Germline assignment: CDR1 SGDLS and CDR2 YYNGEE. CDR3 length equals 16 residues. CDR3 sequence (DNA): TGTGCCAGCAGCGTGTCTTCGGGGGCTGACACCGGGGAGCTGTTTTTT. It encodes CASSVSSGADTGELFF.

This clonotype was seen at least ten times. The chain employs TRBV6-5 and TRBJ1-4; perhaps TRBD1 as D (6 bases). Per the germline V gene, CDR1 is MNHEY and CDR2 is SVGAGI. V was cut by 0 bases and J by 10 bases, with 15 bases left in between. The CDR3 has 15 amino acids. CDR3 in DNA: TGTGCCAGCAGTTACTCTCGGGACACGAGTGGAAAACTGTTTTTT. Its protein is CASSYSRDTSGKLFF.

At least ten counts were recorded for this clonotype. V is TRBV6-5 and J is TRBJ1-1; no definite D call. The CDR3 contains 13 residues. V gave up 2 bases and J gave up 0 bases, with 4 bases separating them. The germline gives CDR1 MNHEY, CDR2 SVGAGI. The CDR3 region is CASSYEVNTEAFF. DNA of the CDR3: TGTGCCAGCAGTTACGAAGTGAACACTGAAGCTTTCTTT.

Ten or more counts support this clonotype. The chain has TRBV20-1 and TRBJ1-2; 9 positions agree with TRBD1. V was pared by 1 base and J by 4 bases, with 7 bases of the junction left unmatched. Looked up from germline, CDR1 is DFQATT and CDR2 is SNEGSKA (reference sequence). The CDR3 spans 15 residues. CDR3 sequence (DNA): TGCAGTGCTAGAGGCTTGGACAGGGGAAGCTATGGCTACACCTTC. Encoded protein: CSARGLDRGSYGYTF.

This clonotype was observed at least ten times. The chain employs TRBV20-1 and TRBJ2-1; no reliable D call. The germline gives CDR1 DFQATT, CDR2 SNEGSKA (reference sequence). V gave up 5 bases and J gave up 1 base, with 15 bases separating them. There are 15 residues in the CDR3. The CDR3 reads CSAGGSGPSYNEQFF. CDR3 DNA sequence: TGCAGTGCTGGTGGTTCGGGCCCGTCCTACAATGAGCAGTTCTTC.

This clonotype was found many times. This chain uses TRBV29-1 with TRBJ2-5; D ambiguous. Germline V gene lookup returns CDR1 SQVTM and CDR2 ANQGSEA. The V and J ends lost 3 bases and 3 bases respectively, with 8 bases between them. This CDR3 comprises 12 residues. The CDR3 is CSVEVLKETQYF. The CDR3, as DNA: TGCAGCGTTGAGGTGCTTAAAGAGACCCAGTACTTC.